This TCR beta chain was retrieved from a study of human T cells and chemical hapten exposure. Overall study context: An area of 2 cm by 2 cm on upper inner arm skin received 2% DPC for sensitization. Small pooled library volume differences chiefly drove per-sample TCR yield variation.

This clonotype was recorded a few times. Its antigen is undetermined. Study findings and constraints: Donors in the study had alopecia, meaning their immune response may differ from healthy people's.

This CDR3 region has 16 residues. J was trimmed by 4 bases and V by 4 bases; bases with no gene match: 12. CDR1 and CDR2 from the germline V gene are SGHTA and FQGNSA. TCRdb ran MiXCR on the RACE reads and lists one entry per CDR3 protein. The sample contains about 120,000 distinct CDR3 sequences, about 13% of which appear only once. Time point noted: pre-sensitization, week 0. Specified treatment: therapeutic diphenylcyclopropenone sensitization with weekly scalp DPC. Extraction yielded total RNA from whole blood (unfractionated). The starting material was whole blood, obtained in connection with sensitization to the hapten diphenylcyclopropenone (DPC). The receptor was derived from a young woman with alopecia areata. Some clones in this sample may be carry-over from other donors' samples. This rearrangement joins TRBV7-2 to TRBJ1-2; 7 bases align to TRBD1. CDR3 DNA: TGTGCCAGCAGCTCTAGGGAGTCAGGGGGTTCCTATGGCTACACCTTC. Amino acids: CASSSRESGGSYGYTF.